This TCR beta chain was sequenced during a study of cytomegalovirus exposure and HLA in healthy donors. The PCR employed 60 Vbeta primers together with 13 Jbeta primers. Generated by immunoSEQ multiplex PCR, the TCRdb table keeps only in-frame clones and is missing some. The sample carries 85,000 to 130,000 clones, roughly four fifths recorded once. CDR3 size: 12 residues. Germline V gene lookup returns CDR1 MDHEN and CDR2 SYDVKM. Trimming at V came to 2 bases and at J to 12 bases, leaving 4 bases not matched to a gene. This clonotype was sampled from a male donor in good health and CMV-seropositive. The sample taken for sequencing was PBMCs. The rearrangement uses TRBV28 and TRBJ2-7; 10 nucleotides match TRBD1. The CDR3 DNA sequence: TGTGCCAGCAGTTTAGGGGACAGGGGAGGGTACTTC. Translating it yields CASSLGDRGGYF. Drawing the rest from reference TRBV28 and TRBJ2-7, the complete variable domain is DVKVTQSSRYLVKRTGEKVFLECVQDMDHENMFWYRQDPGLGLRLIYFSYDVKMKEKGDIPEGYSVSREKKERFSLILESASTNQTSMYLCASSLGDRGGYFGPGTRLTVT.